This record looks at one TCR beta chain sequence and its context. Total RNA, at least 5 micrograms per sample, was extracted from PBMCs. The data belong to a study of blood T cells in healthy people across ages. After removal of 3 bases from V and 5 bases from J, the junction contained 4 bases not matched to a gene. This CDR3 spans 16 amino acids. Germline V CDR1 and CDR2: SGHVS, FNYEAQ. Primed by a sample-barcoded 5' primer and a J-beta primer mix, a second PCR proceeded for about 6 to 11 cycles. TCRdb independently ran MiXCR on the 5' RACE reads; one entry per CDR3 protein. The table lists 650,000 to 1,000,000 distinct CDR3 sequences, 30% to 45% of them singletons.

The source is a man in his late teens or twenties in good health. Sequenced input: blood. This sequence joins TRBV7-6 and TRBJ2-3, with 14 bases that match TRBD2. CDR3: CASSLTSGGALDTQYF. As DNA, the CDR3 is TGTGCCAGCAGCTTGACTAGCGGGGGGGCTCTAGATACGCAGTATTTT.